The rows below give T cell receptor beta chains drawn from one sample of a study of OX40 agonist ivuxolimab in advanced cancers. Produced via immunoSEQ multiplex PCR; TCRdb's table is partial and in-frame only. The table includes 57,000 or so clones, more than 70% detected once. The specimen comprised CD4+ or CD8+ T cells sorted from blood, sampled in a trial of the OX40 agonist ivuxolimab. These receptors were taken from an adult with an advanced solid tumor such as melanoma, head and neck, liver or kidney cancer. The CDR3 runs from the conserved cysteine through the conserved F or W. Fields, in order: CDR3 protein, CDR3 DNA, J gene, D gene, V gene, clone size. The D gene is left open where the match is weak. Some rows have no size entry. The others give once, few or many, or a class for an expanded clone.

CDR3: CASSFLDRADGYTF; DNA: TGTGCCAGCAGCTTTCTCGACAGGGCGGATGGCTACACCTTC; J: TRBJ1-2; D: TRBD1; V: TRBV11-2; size: .
CDR3: CASSLGGVGEQFF; DNA: TGTGCCAGCAGTTTAGGGGGGGTGGGTGAGCAGTTCTTC; J: TRBJ2-1; D: TRBD2; V: TRBV27; size: .
CDR3: CASSRTSIEQYF; DNA: TGTGCCAGCAGCCGAACTAGCATCGAGCAGTACTTC; J: TRBJ2-7; D: .; V: TRBV5-6; size: .
CDR3: CASSPGTITGEQFF; DNA: TGCGCCAGCAGCCCAGGGACCATCACAGGTGAGCAGTTCTTC; J: TRBJ2-1; D: .; V: TRBV5-1; size: .
CDR3: CASSSGGTGKQGTQYF; DNA: TGTGCCAGCAGCAGCGGAGGGACAGGCAAGCAAGGGACCCAGTACTTC; J: TRBJ2-5; D: TRBD1; V: TRBV5-4; size: .
CDR3: CAAQLQGTSYNEQFF; DNA: TGTGCCGCACAACTACAGGGTACCTCCTACAATGAGCAGTTCTTC; J: TRBJ2-1; D: .; V: TRBV7-2; size: .
CDR3: CASRDRDRVSYEQYF; DNA: TGTGCCAGCAGAGACCGGGACAGGGTTTCCTACGAGCAGTACTTC; J: TRBJ2-7; D: TRBD1; V: TRBV27; size: .
CDR3: CASSYSTGANYNEQFF; DNA: TGTGCCAGCAGTTACTCGACAGGGGCGAACTACAATGAGCAGTTCTTC; J: TRBJ2-1; D: TRBD1; V: TRBV6-5; size: .
CDR3: CASSLVDRGAGELFF; DNA: TGTGCCAGCAGCTTGGTGGACAGGGGCGCCGGGGAGCTGTTTTTT; J: TRBJ2-2; D: TRBD1; V: TRBV5-4; size: .
CDR3: CASSLEGEAFF; DNA: TGCGCCAGCAGCTTGGAGGGTGAAGCTTTCTTT; J: TRBJ1-1; D: .; V: TRBV5-1; size: .
CDR3: CASSQELRDNYEQYF; DNA: TGTGCCAGCAGCCAGGAACTTCGGGACAACTACGAGCAGTACTTC; J: TRBJ2-7; D: .; V: TRBV4-2; size: .
CDR3: CASTGGALNTEAFF; DNA: TGTGCCAGCACCGGGGGGGCTTTGAACACTGAAGCTTTCTTT; J: TRBJ1-1; D: .; V: TRBV28; size: .
CDR3: CAISERDETQYF; DNA: TGTGCCATCAGTGAGAGGGATGAGACCCAGTACTTC; J: TRBJ2-5; D: .; V: TRBV10-3; size: .
CDR3: CASGGGRRDGELFF; DNA: TGTGCCTCAGGAGGGGGGCGCCGGGACGGGGAGCTGTTTTTT; J: TRBJ2-2; D: .; V: TRBV10-3; size: few
CDR3: CASSLLKGTHQETQYF; DNA: TGTGCCAGCAGCTTGTTAAAGGGGACTCACCAAGAGACCCAGTACTTC; J: TRBJ2-5; D: .; V: TRBV5-6; size: .
CDR3: CASSPYRVKDQPQHF; DNA: TGTGCCAGCAGCCCTTACAGGGTGAAAGATCAGCCCCAGCATTTT; J: TRBJ1-5; D: .; V: TRBV7-8; size: .
CDR3: CASSELQGNTEAFF; DNA: TGTGCCAGCAGTGAACTCCAGGGGAACACTGAAGCTTTCTTT; J: TRBJ1-1; D: .; V: TRBV6-1; size: .
CDR3: CASSQETGGYTQYF; DNA: TGCGCCAGCAGCCAAGAGACAGGGGGTTATACGCAGTATTTT; J: TRBJ2-3; D: TRBD1; V: TRBV4-3; size: .
CDR3: CAWSASGGEPQYF; DNA: TGTGCCTGGAGTGCGAGCGGGGGGGAACCCCAGTACTTC; J: TRBJ2-5; D: TRBD2; V: TRBV30; size: once
CDR3: CASSRWRGVGTDTQYF; DNA: TGTGCCAGCAGCCGATGGAGAGGGGTCGGGACAGATACGCAGTATTTT; J: TRBJ2-3; D: .; V: TRBV14; size: .
CDR3: CAWGDRAYEQYF; DNA: TGTGCCTGGGGGGACAGAGCCTACGAGCAGTACTTC; J: TRBJ2-7; D: TRBD1; V: TRBV30; size: .
CDR3: CASGFEEVTEAFF; DNA: TGTGCTAGTGGTTTTGAGGAGGTCACTGAAGCTTTCTTT; J: TRBJ1-1; D: .; V: TRBV12-5; size: .